The present TCR beta chain was sequenced within a study of blood T cell repertoires in COVID-19. Sequencing used immunoSEQ multiplex PCR; TCRdb keeps in-frame clones, though not all of them. This sample has around 80,000 clones; more than 80% occur once, and the top ten carry roughly 0.8%. Per the germline V gene, CDR1 is LNHDA and CDR2 is SQIVND (reference sequence). The CDR3 extends over 19 amino acids. The V gene end was trimmed by 1 base and the J gene end by 5 bases; junction bases not matched to a gene: 17. The chain employs TRBV19 and TRBJ2-1; 7 bases map to TRBD2. This sequence originates from a woman older than 75 with acute or convalescent COVID-19. Sequencing input: peripheral blood. The CDR3 DNA reads TGTGCCAGTAGTATAGGGACACGATGGGACTACCGAACCGACAATGAGCAGTTCTTC. Its protein product is CASSIGTRWDYRTDNEQFF.